The present TCR beta chain was sequenced within a study of T cells after yellow fever vaccination. TCRdb re-analysed the 5' RACE reads in MiXCR, keeping a single row per CDR3 protein. The table lists about 75,000 distinct CDR3 sequences, more than 5.5% of them singletons. With 3 bases clipped from V and 5 bases from J, the junction kept 5 bases outside the gene matches. The CDR3 contains 15 residues. Germline CDR1 and CDR2: SGHRS and YFSETQ. The chain couples TRBV5-1 to TRBJ1-2; 12 nucleotides match TRBD1. The sample was CD8+ T cells sorted from PBMCs, taken 10 to 11 days after the first yellow fever vaccination. This receptor was obtained from a man aged 18 to 29 who received the YFV17D yellow fever vaccine. Here the CDR3 reads CASSWGQGARYGYTF. CDR3 nucleotides: TGCGCCAGCAGCTGGGGACAGGGGGCCAGGTATGGCTACACCTTC.